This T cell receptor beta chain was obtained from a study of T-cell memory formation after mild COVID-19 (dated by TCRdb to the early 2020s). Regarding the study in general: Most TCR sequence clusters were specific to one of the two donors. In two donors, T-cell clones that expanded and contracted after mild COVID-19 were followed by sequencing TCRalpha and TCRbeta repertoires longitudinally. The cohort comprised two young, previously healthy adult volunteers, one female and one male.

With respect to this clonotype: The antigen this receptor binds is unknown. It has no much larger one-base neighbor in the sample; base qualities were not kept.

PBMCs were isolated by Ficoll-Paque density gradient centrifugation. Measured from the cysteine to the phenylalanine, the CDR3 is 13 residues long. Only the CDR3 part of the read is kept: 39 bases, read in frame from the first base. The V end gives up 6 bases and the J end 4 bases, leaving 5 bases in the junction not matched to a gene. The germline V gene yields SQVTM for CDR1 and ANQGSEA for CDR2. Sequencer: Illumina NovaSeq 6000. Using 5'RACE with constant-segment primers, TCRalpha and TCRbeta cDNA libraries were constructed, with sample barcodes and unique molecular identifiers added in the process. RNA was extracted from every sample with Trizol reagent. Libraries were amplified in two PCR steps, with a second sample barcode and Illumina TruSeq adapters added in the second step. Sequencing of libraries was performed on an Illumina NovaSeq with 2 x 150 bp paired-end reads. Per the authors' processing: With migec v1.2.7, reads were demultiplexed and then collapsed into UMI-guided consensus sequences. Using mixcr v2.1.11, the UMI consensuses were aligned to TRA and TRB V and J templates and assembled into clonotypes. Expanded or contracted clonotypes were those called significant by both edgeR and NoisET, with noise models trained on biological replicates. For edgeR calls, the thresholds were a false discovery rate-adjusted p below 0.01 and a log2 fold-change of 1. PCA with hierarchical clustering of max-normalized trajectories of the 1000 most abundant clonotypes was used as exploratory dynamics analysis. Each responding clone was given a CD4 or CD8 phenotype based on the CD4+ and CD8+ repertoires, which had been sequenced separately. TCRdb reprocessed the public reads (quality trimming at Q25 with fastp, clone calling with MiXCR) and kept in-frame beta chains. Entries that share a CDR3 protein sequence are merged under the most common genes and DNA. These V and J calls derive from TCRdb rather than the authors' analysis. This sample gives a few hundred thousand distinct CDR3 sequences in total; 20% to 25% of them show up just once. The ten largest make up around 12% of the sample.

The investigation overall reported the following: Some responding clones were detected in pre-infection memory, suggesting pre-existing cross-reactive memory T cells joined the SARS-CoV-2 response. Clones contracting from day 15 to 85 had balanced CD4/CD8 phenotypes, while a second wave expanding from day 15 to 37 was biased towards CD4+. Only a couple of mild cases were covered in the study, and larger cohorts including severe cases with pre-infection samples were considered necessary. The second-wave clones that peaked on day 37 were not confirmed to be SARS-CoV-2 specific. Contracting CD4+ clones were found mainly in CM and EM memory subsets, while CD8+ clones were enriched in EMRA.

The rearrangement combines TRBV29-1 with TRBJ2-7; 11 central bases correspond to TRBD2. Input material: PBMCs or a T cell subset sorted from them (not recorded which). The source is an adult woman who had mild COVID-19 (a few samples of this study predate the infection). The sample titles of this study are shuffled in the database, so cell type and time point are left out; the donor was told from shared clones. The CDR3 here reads CSVLTSGTYEQYF. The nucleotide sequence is TGCAGCGTCCTGACTAGCGGGACATACGAGCAGTACTTC.